This T cell receptor beta chain was captured by sequencing in a study of Graves' ophthalmopathy and Graves' hyperthyroidism. Study at large: Untreated patients at initial diagnosis provided peripheral blood.

The CDR3 totals 11 residues. CDR1 is SQVTM, CDR2 ANQGSEA, per germline. Trimming took 3 bases from V and 6 from J; bases not matched to a gene: 1. The TCR beta CDR3 regions underwent amplification from RNA transcripts. The first-round RT-PCR employed HTBI primers together with the Qiagen OneStep RT-PCR kit. A multiplex PCR was then performed as the second round. TCRdb called the multiplex PCR reads again in MiXCR, with one record for every CDR3 protein. Of about 240,000 distinct CDR3 sequences listed, 45% were seen once; the top ten hold around 43%. The PBMCs used were ones drawn from 8 to 10 ml of fresh peripheral blood.

Source material: peripheral blood. This chain joins TRBV29-1 and TRBJ1-2; 7 bases agree with TRBD1. This TCR was recovered from an adult man with Graves' ophthalmopathy. CDR3 in DNA: TGCAGCGTTGACGGACAGGATGGCTACACCTTC. Translated: CSVDGQDGYTF.